These T cell receptor beta chains were read from a single sample in a study of blood T cells in healthy people across ages. TCRdb used MiXCR to reprocess the 5' RACE reads, holding one entry per CDR3 protein. This table has some 1.1 million distinct CDR3 sequences, less than 45% appearing once. What was sequenced was blood. These receptors all come from a man between 18 and 29 years old in good health. The CDR3 runs from the conserved cysteine through the conserved F or W. The D gene is left open where the match is weak. For some rows the clone size is stated as once, few or many, or as a class when expanded; others skip it.

>-|-|TRBV14|TRBJ1-2
CASSRRTVDGYTF
TGTGCCAGCAGCCGCCGGACAGTAGATGGCTACACCTTC
>TRBD1|few|TRBV7-9|TRBJ1-1
CASSLGGTAATEAFF
TGTGCCAGCAGCTTAGGAGGGACAGCCGCCACTGAAGCTTTCTTT
>TRBD2|-|TRBV7-6|TRBJ2-7
CASSFQTSTEQYF
TGTGCCAGCAGCTTTCAGACTAGCACCGAGCAGTACTTC
>TRBD1|-|TRBV24-1|TRBJ2-3
CATSGTGADTDAQYF
TGTGCCACCAGTGGAACAGGGGCCGACACAGATGCGCAGTATTTT
>TRBD1|-|TRBV5-6|TRBJ1-1
CASSLAGGGGQENTEAFF
TGTGCCAGCAGCTTGGCCGGGGGGGGGGGACAGGAGAACACTGAAGCTTTCTTT
>TRBD1|-|TRBV25-1|TRBJ2-7
CASRSGQGSEQYF
TGTGCCAGCAGGTCAGGACAGGGAAGCGAGCAGTACTTC
>-|-|TRBV7-3|TRBJ2-3
CASSMIDTDTQYF
TGTGCCAGCAGCATGATTGACACAGATACGCAGTATTTT
>-|-|TRBV6-6|TRBJ1-2
CASSVKTVNYGYTF
TGTGCCAGCAGTGTAAAGACGGTTAACTATGGCTACACCTTC
>-|many|TRBV27|TRBJ1-2
CASSLGSGYGYTF
TGTGCCAGCAGTTTAGGCAGTGGCTATGGCTACACCTTC
>-|-|TRBV7-2|TRBJ1-2
CASSLNTGIGYGYTF
TGTGCCAGCAGCTTAAATACGGGGATCGGCTATGGCTACACCTTC
>TRBD2|-|TRBV12-3/TRBV12-4|TRBJ2-3
CASCEASGITDTQYF
TGTGCCAGCTGTGAGGCTAGCGGGATAACAGATACGCAATATTTT
>TRBD1|-|TRBV5-1|TRBJ1-4
CASSQNRGHNEKLFF
TGCGCCAGCAGCCAAAACAGGGGACATAATGAAAAACTGTTTTTT
>-|-|TRBV11-2|TRBJ2-3
CASSSLRGRASIGTQYF
TGTGCCAGCAGCTCCTTGCGTGGCAGGGCGTCGATTGGTACGCAGTATTTT
>-|-|TRBV24-1|TRBJ1-2
CATSEQGDGYTF
TGTGCCACCAGTGAACAGGGCGATGGCTACACCTTC
>-|-|TRBV4-2|TRBJ2-4
CASSQVLSSSGVGAKNIQYF
TGTGCCAGCAGCCAAGTCCTCTCTAGCAGTGGGGTCGGAGCCAAAAACATTCAGTACTTC
>-|-|TRBV20-1|TRBJ1-2
CSARKTGNYGYTF
TGCAGTGCTAGAAAAACAGGGAACTATGGCTACACCTTC
>-|few|TRBV6-6|TRBJ2-1
CATKAQPNTNNEQFF
TGTGCCACTAAGGCACAGCCTAACACCAACAATGAGCAGTTCTTC
>-|-|TRBV9|TRBJ2-1
CASSPVATSYNEQFF
TGTGCCAGCAGCCCAGTAGCGACCTCCTACAATGAGCAGTTCTTC
>TRBD1|-|TRBV20-1|TRBJ1-2
CSAGEPGQQNYGYTF
TGCAGTGCTGGAGAACCGGGACAGCAAAACTATGGCTACACCTTC
>-|few|TRBV4-3|TRBJ2-3
CASSQGTFRGRDTQYF
TGCGCCAGCAGCCAAGGAACCTTTCGGGGGAGAGATACGCAGTATTTT
>-|few|TRBV12-3/TRBV12-4|TRBJ2-1
CASSLRTRGYNEQFF
TGTGCCAGCAGTTTACGGACGAGGGGCTACAATGAGCAGTTCTTC
>-|few|TRBV27|TRBJ1-5
CASSPRQVGQPQHF
TGTGCCAGCAGTCCCCGACAGGTCGGCCAGCCCCAGCATTTT
>-|-|TRBV5-1|TRBJ1-2
CASSPESRGGYTF
TGCGCCAGCAGCCCCGAATCCCGGGGGGGCTACACCTTC
>-|-|TRBV28|TRBJ1-6
CAAGGEKNSPLHF
TGTGCCGCCGGGGGCGAAAAGAATTCACCCCTCCACTTT
>-|-|TRBV4-2|TRBJ2-2
CASSQDGDTGELFF
TGTGCCAGCAGCCAAGATGGTGACACCGGGGAGCTGTTTTTT
>-|-|TRBV3-1|TRBJ1-1
CASSQEGGQLDTEAFF
TGTGCCAGCAGCCAAGAGGGGGGCCAATTGGACACTGAAGCTTTCTTT
>TRBD2|-|TRBV9|TRBJ2-2
CASSLGGDSTTGELFF
TGTGCCAGCAGCCTTGGGGGGGACTCTACCACCGGGGAGCTGTTTTTT
>-|-|TRBV14|TRBJ1-1
CASSQTEDLTEAFF
TGTGCCAGCAGCCAGACCGAAGACCTGACTGAAGCTTTCTTT
>-|many|TRBV12-3/TRBV12-4|TRBJ2-3
CASSLVDTQYF
TGTGCCAGCAGTTTGGTAGATACGCAGTATTTT
>-|-|TRBV7-2|TRBJ2-1
CASSYIGTGYNEQFF
TGTGCCAGCAGCTACATAGGAACAGGGTACAATGAGCAGTTCTTC
>-|few|TRBV4-1|TRBJ1-2
CASSQVRVTSYGYTF
TGCGCCAGCAGCCAAGTACGAGTGACGTCCTATGGCTACACCTTC
>-|few|TRBV7-2|TRBJ1-6
CASSLMDYNSPLHF
TGTGCCAGCAGCTTAATGGATTATAATTCACCCCTCCACTTT
>-|-|TRBV7-9|TRBJ1-2
CASSSSGTNALANYGYTF
TGCGCCAGCAGCTCTTCCGGGACGAATGCTTTAGCTAACTATGGCTACACCTTC
>-|-|TRBV27|TRBJ1-2
CASSLSRGSLGYGYTF
TGTGCCAGCAGTTTATCGAGGGGGAGTCTGGGGTATGGCTACACCTTC
>TRBD2|-|TRBV5-1|TRBJ2-1
CASSPPPGTSGYSYNEQFF
TGCGCCAGCAGCCCCCCGCCCGGGACTAGCGGATACTCCTACAATGAGCAGTTCTTC
>TRBD2|-|TRBV6-6|TRBJ2-2
CASSSTLAGGRTGELFF
TGTGCCAGCAGCTCGACGCTAGCGGGGGGGAGGACCGGGGAGCTGTTTTTT
>-|many|TRBV7-2|TRBJ1-2
CASSGQYDYGYTF
TGTGCCAGCAGCGGACAGTACGACTATGGCTACACCTTC
>-|-|TRBV20-1|TRBJ1-6
CSASSQDYNSPLHF
TGCAGTGCTAGTTCACAGGACTATAATTCACCCCTCCACTTT
>-|-|TRBV14|TRBJ2-2
CASSQDLFMGDTGELFF
TGTGCCAGCAGCCAAGATCTATTTATGGGTGACACCGGGGAGCTGTTTTTT
>TRBD1|many|TRBV20-1|TRBJ1-5
CSARETGESNQPQHF
TGCAGTGCTAGAGAGACAGGGGAGAGCAATCAGCCCCAGCATTTT
>-|-|TRBV20-1|TRBJ1-1
CSALKTGTEAFF
TGCAGTGCCCTAAAGACCGGCACTGAAGCTTTCTTT
>-|-|TRBV5-1|TRBJ1-4
CASSLGQQGYEKLFF
TGCGCCAGCAGCTTGGGGCAACAGGGCTATGAAAAACTGTTTTTT
>TRBD2|-|TRBV20-1|TRBJ2-5
CSVIKSGGNDEQYF
TGCAGTGTTATAAAGAGCGGGGGGAACGATGAGCAGTACTTC